What follows is one TCR beta chain and its context. This record belongs to a study of blood T cell repertoires in COVID-19. CDR3 length: 13 residues. V shed 7 bases and J shed 0 bases, with 9 bases lying between them. CDR1 is MGHDK and CDR2 is SYGVNS in the germline V gene. TCRdb's table, derived via immunoSEQ multiplex PCR, lists solely in-frame clones and lacks some. Of a few hundred thousand clones listed, roughly 84% are singletons. V gene TRBV25-1 combines with J gene TRBJ1-1; D gene ambiguous. The clonotype was recovered from a man aged 30-40 years in a cohort exposed to, infected with or recovered from COVID-19 (not recorded which). The sample taken for sequencing was PBMCs or T cells enriched from blood (not recorded which). The CDR3 nucleotides are TGTGCCAGCACTACAGATATGAACACTGAAGCTTTCTTT. This translates into CASTTDMNTEAFF. Full variable domain (outside the CDR3, taken from reference TRBV25-1 and TRBJ1-1): EADIYQTPRYLVIGTGKKITLECSQTMGHDKMYWYQQDPGMELHLIHYSYGVNSTEKGDLSSESTVSRIRTEHFPLTLESARPSHTSQYLCASTTDMNTEAFFGQGTRLTVV.